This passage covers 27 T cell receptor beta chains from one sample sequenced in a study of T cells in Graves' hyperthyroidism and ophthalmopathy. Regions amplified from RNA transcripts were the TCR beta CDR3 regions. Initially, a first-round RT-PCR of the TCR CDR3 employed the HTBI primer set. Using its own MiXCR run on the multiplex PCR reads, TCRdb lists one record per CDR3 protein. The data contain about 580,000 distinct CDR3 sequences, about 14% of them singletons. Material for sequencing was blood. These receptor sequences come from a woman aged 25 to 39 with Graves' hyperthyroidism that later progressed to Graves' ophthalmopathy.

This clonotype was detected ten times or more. The CDR3 sequence is CATSRAEAEAQYF. As DNA, the CDR3 is TGTGCCACCAGCAGAGCGGAGGCGGAGGCCCAGTACTTC. The V and J genes are TRBV15 and TRBJ2-5; D may be TRBD2 (5 bases). In germline, CDR1 is LNHNV, CDR2 YYDKDF (reference sequence). Trimming removed 1 base from V and 9 bases from J, with 12 bases in between. This CDR3 comprises 13 residues.

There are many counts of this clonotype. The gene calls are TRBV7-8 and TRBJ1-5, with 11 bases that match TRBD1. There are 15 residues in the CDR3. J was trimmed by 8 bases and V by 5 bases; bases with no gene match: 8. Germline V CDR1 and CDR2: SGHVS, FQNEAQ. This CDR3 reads CASSGRDRGNKPQHF. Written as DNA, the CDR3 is TGTGCCAGCAGCGGCCGGGACAGGGGGAATAAGCCCCAGCATTTT.

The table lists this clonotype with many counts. In nucleotides, the CDR3 is TGCAGTGCTAGAGATCAGTCGAGACAGGGGTATGGCTACACCTTC. Translating it yields CSARDQSRQGYGYTF. The rearrangement uses TRBV20-1 and TRBJ1-2, with 8 nucleotides matching TRBD1. This CDR3 spans 15 amino acids. Germline V gives CDR1 DFQATT, CDR2 SNEGSKA (reference sequence). Germline trimming cut 0 bases from V and 5 bases from J; bases unmatched to any gene: 8.

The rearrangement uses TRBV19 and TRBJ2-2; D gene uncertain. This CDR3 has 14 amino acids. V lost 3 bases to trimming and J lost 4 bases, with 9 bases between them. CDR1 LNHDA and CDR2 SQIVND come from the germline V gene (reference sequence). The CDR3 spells CASSIFVSTGELFF. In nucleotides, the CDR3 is TGTGCCAGTAGTATTTTTGTATCCACCGGGGAGCTGTTTTTT. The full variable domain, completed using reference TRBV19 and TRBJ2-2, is DGGITQSPKYLFRKEGQNVTLSCEQNLNHDAMYWYRQDPGQGLRLIYYSQIVNDFQKGDIAEGYSVSREKKESFPLTVTSAQKNPTAFYLCASSIFVSTGELFFGEGSRLTVL.

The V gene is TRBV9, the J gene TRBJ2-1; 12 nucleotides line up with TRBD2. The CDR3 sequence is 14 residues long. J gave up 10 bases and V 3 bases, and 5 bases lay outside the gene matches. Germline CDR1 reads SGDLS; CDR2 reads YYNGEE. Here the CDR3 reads CASSASGRAEEQFF. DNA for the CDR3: TGTGCCAGCAGCGCTAGCGGGAGGGCTGAAGAGCAGTTCTTC.

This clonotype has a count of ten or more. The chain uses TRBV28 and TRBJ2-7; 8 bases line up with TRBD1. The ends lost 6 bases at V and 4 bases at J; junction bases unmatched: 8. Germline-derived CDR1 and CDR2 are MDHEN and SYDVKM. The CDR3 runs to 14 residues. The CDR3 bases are TGTGCCAGCAGAGTGGACAGGGAAGAATACGAGCAGTACTTC. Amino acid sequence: CASRVDREEYEQYF.

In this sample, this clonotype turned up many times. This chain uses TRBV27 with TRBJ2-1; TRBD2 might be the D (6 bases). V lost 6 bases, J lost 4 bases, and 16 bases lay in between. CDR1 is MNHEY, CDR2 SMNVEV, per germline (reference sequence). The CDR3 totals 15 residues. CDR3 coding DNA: TGTGCCAGCAGACAGGACTATCCAATATACAATGAGCAGTTCTTC. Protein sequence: CASRQDYPIYNEQFF.

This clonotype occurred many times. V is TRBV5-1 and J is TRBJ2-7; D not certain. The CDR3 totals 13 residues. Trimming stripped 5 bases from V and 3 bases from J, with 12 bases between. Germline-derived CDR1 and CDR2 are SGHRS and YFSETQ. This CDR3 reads CASRSHVDYEQYF. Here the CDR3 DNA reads TGCGCCAGCAGATCACATGTTGACTACGAGCAGTACTTC. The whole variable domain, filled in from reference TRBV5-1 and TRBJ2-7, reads KAGVTQTPRYLIKTRGQQVTLSCSPISGHRSVSWYQQTPGQGLQFLFEYFSETQRNKGNFPGRFSGRQFSNSRSEMNVSTLELGDSALYLCASRSHVDYEQYFGPGTRLTVT.

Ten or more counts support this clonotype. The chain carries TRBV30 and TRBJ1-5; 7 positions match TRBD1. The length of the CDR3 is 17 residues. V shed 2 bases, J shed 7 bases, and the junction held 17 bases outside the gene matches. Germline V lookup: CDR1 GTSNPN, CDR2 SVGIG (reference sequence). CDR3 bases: TGTGCCTGGAGTAGGTACCCAGGGGGTGACAGGAAGCAGCCCCAGCATTTT. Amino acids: CAWSRYPGGDRKQPQHF.

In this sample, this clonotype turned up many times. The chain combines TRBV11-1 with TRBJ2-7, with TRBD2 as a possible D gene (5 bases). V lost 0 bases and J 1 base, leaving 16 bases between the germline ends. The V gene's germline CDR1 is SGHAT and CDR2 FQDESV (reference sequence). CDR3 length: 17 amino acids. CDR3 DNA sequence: TGTGCCAGCAGCTTAGCTCGGGTTTCCAGGAGGTCCTACGAGCAGTACTTC. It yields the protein CASSLARVSRRSYEQYF. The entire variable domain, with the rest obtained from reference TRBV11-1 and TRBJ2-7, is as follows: EAEVAQSPRYKITEKSQAVAFWCDPISGHATLYWYRQILGQGPELLVQFQDESVVDDSQLPKDRFSAERLKGVDSTLKIQPAELGDSAMYLCASSLARVSRRSYEQYFGPGTRLTVT.

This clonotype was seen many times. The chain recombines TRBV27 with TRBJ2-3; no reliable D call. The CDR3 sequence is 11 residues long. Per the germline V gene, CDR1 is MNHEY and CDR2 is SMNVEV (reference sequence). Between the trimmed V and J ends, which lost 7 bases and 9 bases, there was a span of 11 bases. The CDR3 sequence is CASTGGMTQYF. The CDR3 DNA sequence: TGTGCCAGCACGGGCGGTATGACGCAGTATTTT.

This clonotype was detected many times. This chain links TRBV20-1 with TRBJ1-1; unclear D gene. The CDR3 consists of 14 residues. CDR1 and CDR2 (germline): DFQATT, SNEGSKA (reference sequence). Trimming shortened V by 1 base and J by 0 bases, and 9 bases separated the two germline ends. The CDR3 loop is CSARVAGLNTEAFF. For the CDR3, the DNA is TGCAGTGCTAGAGTGGCGGGCTTGAACACTGAAGCTTTCTTT.

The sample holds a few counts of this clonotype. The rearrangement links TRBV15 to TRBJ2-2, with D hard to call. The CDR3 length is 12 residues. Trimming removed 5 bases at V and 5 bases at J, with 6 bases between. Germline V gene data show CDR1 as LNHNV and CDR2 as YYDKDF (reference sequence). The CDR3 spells CATSVLTGELFF. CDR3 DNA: TGTGCCACCAGCGTGTTAACCGGGGAGCTGTTTTTT.

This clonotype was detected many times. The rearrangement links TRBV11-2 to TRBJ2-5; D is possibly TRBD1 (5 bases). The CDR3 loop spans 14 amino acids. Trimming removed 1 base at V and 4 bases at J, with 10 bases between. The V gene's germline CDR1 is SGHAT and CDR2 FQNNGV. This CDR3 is CASSLVQGGETQYF. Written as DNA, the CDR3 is TGTGCCAGCAGCTTAGTTCAGGGCGGAGAGACCCAGTACTTC.

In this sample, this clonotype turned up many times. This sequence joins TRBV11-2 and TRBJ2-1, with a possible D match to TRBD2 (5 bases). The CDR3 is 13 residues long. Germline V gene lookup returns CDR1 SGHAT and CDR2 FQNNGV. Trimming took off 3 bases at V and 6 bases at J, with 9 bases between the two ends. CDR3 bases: TGTGCCAGCAGCTTGGACTTAAGCAATGAGCAGTTCTTC. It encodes CASSLDLSNEQFF.

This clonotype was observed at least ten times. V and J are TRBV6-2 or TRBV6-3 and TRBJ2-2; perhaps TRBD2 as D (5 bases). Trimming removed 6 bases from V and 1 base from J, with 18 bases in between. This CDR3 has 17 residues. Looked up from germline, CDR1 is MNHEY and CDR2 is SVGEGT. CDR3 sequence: CASSHGGGLVNTGELFF. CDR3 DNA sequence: TGTGCCAGCAGCCACGGAGGTGGGCTCGTGAACACCGGGGAGCTGTTTTTT.

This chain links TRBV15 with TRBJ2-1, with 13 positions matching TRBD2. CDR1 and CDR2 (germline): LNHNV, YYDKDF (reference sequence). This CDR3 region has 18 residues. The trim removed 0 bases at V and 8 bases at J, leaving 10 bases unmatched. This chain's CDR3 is CATSRESPGLAGMDEQFF. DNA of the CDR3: TGTGCCACCAGCAGAGAGAGTCCGGGACTAGCGGGGATGGATGAGCAGTTCTTC.

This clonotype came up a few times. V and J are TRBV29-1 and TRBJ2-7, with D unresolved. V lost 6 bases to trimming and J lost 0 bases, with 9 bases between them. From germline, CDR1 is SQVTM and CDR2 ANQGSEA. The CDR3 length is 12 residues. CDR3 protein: CSVAEASYEQYF. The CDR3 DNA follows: TGCAGCGTCGCGGAAGCCTCCTACGAGCAGTACTTC.

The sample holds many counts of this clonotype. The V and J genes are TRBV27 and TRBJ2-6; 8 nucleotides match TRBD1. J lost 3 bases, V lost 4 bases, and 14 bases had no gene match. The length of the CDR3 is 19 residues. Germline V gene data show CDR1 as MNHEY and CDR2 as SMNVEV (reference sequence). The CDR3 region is CASSSRTGWVWNGANVLTF. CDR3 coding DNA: TGTGCCAGCAGTTCCCGGACAGGGTGGGTCTGGAATGGGGCCAACGTCCTGACTTTC. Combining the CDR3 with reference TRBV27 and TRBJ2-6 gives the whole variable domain EAQVTQNPRYLITVTGKKLTVTCSQNMNHEYMSWYRQDPGLGLRQIYYSMNVEVTDKGDVPEGYKVSRKEKRNFPLILESPSPNQTSLYFCASSSRTGWVWNGANVLTFGAGSRLTVL.

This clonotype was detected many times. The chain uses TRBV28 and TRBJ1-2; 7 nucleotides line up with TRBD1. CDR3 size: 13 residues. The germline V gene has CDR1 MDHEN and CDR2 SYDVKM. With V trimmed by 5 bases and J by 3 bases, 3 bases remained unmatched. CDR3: CASSPTGDYGYTF. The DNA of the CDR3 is TGTGCCAGCAGTCCAACAGGGGACTATGGCTACACCTTC.

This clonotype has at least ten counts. This chain's CDR3 is CASSSMGGQPQHF. The DNA for the CDR3 is TGTGCCAGCAGTAGCATGGGGGGCCAGCCCCAGCATTTT. This chain connects TRBV28 to TRBJ1-5, with D maybe TRBD1 (6 bases). Germline V gene data show CDR1 as MDHEN and CDR2 as SYDVKM. There are 13 residues in the CDR3. Trimming left V 5 bases short and J 7 bases short, with 12 bases between.

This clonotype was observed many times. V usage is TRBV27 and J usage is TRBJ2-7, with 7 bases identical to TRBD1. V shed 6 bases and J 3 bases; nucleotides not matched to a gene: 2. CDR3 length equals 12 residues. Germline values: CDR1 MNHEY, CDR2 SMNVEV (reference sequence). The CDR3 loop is CASRGQYYEQYF. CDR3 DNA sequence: TGTGCCAGCAGGGGACAGTACTACGAGCAGTACTTC.

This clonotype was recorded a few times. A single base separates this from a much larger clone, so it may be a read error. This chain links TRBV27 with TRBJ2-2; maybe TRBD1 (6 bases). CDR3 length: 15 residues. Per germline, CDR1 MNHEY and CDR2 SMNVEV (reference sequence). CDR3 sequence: CASSLVGANTEELFF. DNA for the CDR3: TGTGCCAGCAGTTTAGTGGGGGCGAACACCGAGGAGCTGTTTTTT.

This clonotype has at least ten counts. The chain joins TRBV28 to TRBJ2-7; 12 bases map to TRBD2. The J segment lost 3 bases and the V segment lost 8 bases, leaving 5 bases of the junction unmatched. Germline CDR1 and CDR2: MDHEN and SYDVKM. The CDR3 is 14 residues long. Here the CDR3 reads CASLTSGRVYEQYF. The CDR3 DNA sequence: TGTGCCAGCTTGACTAGCGGGAGAGTCTACGAGCAGTACTTC.

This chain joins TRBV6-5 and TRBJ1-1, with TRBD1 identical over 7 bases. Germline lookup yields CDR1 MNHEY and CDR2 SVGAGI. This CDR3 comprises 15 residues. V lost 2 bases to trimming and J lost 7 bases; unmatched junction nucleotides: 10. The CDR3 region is CASSYGETGAGEAFF. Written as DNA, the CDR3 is TGTGCCAGCAGTTACGGGGAAACAGGGGCTGGTGAAGCTTTCTTT.

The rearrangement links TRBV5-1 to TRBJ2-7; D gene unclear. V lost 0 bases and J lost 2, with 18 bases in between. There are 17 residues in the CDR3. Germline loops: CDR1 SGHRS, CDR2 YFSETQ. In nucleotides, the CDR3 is TGCGCCAGCAGCTTGGAGGGCGTTGTCCAGGTCCCCTACGAGCAGTACTTC. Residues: CASSLEGVVQVPYEQYF.

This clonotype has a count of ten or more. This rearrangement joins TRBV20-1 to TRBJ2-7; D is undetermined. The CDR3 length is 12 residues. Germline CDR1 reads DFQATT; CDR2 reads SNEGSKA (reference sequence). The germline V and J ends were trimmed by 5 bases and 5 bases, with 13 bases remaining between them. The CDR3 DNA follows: TGCAGTGCTTGGCACCCTAGGAACGAGCAGTACTTC. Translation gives CSAWHPRNEQYF.